This TCR beta chain was sequenced during a study of CD8+CD57+ T cells in acquired aplastic anemia. Study summary: The mean DNA yield obtained from sorted CD4+ and CD8+ cells came to 3.2 ug. There were 9.5 million to 13 million reads, on average, for CD4+ cells from healthy donors.

Notes on this clonotype: The antigen remains unidentified.

General observations from the study: Any difference that existed in CD8+ Simpson's diversity between patients and controls was not significant.

V shed 5 bases, J shed 5 bases, and the junction held 7 bases outside the gene matches. Germline lookup yields CDR1 SNHLY and CDR2 FYNNEI. The CDR3 totals 14 residues. The TCR beta profiling, which covered VDJ combination and CDR3 sequence, was carried out using genomic DNA as the template. MiXCR, run by TCRdb on the reads, gives a single entry per CDR3 protein. The sample contains under 150,000 distinct CDR3 sequences, about 40% of which appear only once. Sequenced material: sorted CD4+, CD8+, or CD8+CD57+ T cells (not recorded which) from PBMCs. The genes are TRBV2 and TRBJ2-7, with 9 bases aligning to TRBD1. The TCR originated in a human donor in good health, serving as a control. The CDR3 loop is CASSSGTGTHEQYF. The CDR3 nucleotides read TGTGCCAGCAGTTCCGGGACAGGGACCCACGAGCAGTACTTC.